Presented here are 10 T cell receptor beta chains from one specimen sequenced in a study of PD-1 blockade in mismatch repair-deficient tumors. Generated by immunoSEQ multiplex PCR, the TCRdb table keeps only in-frame clones and is missing some. The sample has around 51,000 clones, over 70% seen once. The source was peripheral blood, collected 20 weeks after starting pembrolizumab. The receptor set was obtained from an adult with mismatch repair-deficient cancer.

V and J are TRBV27 and TRBJ2-3; 14 nucleotides align to TRBD2. CDR3 length: 18 amino acids. V shed 0 bases, J shed 2 bases, and the junction held 4 bases outside the gene matches. CDR1 and CDR2 (germline): MNHEY, SMNVEV (reference sequence). CDR3 coding DNA: TGTGCCAGCAGTTTATCGGGACTAGCGGGGGCTAACACAGATACGCAGTATTTT. The encoded protein is CASSLSGLAGANTDTQYF.

The V and J genes are TRBV25-1 and TRBJ2-7, with TRBD2 matching over 9 bases. This CDR3 region has 15 residues. Per the germline V gene, CDR1 is MGHDK and CDR2 is SYGVNS. With V trimmed by 5 bases and J by 4 bases, 9 bases remained unmatched. CDR3 DNA: TGTGCCAGCAGTACCCCCGGCGGGAGGGCTTACGAGCAGTACTTC. Its protein product is CASSTPGGRAYEQYF.

This clone was observed a few times. The rearrangement links TRBV6-1 to TRBJ2-4; 8 bases are shared with TRBD1. After removal of 6 bases from V and 5 bases from J, the junction contained 3 bases not matched to a gene. This CDR3 is built from 13 residues. Germline CDR1 MNHNS, CDR2 SASEGT. CDR3 sequence: CASRGQGENIQYF. CDR3 nucleotide sequence: TGTGCCAGCAGAGGACAGGGCGAAAACATTCAGTACTTC.

The chain combines TRBV9 with TRBJ1-2; 8 bases line up with TRBD1. J lost 2 bases, V lost 4 bases, and 19 bases had no gene match. Germline V gene data show CDR1 as SGDLS and CDR2 as YYNGEE. The CDR3 spans 19 residues. The CDR3 region is CASSPNTRGLDRENYGYTF. CDR3 in DNA: TGTGCCAGCAGCCCTAATACACGAGGACTGGACAGGGAGAACTATGGCTACACCTTC.

The count of this clone is one. J is TRBJ2-7 and V is TRBV6-6; maybe TRBD1 (5 bases). Trimming cost V 2 bases and J 6 bases, with 8 bases left between them. The germline V gene encodes CDR1 MNHNY and CDR2 SVGAGI (reference sequence). The CDR3 is 12 amino acids. The CDR3 DNA follows: TGTGCCAGCAGTTACATGCAGGGCGAGCAGTACTTC. This translates into CASSYMQGEQYF.

This sequence joins TRBV30 and TRBJ2-7; unclear D gene. The CDR3 runs 14 residues. CDR1 GTSNPN and CDR2 SVGIG come from the germline V gene (reference sequence). With 0 bases removed from V and 5 bases from J, the gap between germline ends came to 14 bases. The CDR3 here is CAWSVGLPFDEQYF. The CDR3 coding sequence is TGTGCCTGGAGTGTGGGTCTTCCTTTTGACGAGCAGTACTTC.

This clone was observed a few times. The chain uses TRBV7-3 and TRBJ1-4; D ambiguous. The V end was cut by 0 bases, the J end by 4 bases, with 9 bases between. Germline loops: CDR1 SGHTA, CDR2 FQGTGA. CDR3 size: 15 residues. The CDR3 is CASSLTRAGNEKLFF. The CDR3 region has the DNA TGTGCCAGCAGCTTAACGCGTGCGGGTAATGAAAAACTGTTTTTT. Combining the CDR3 with reference TRBV7-3 and TRBJ1-4 gives the whole variable domain GAGVSQTPSNKVTEKGKYVELRCDPISGHTALYWYRQSLGQGPEFLIYFQGTGAADDSGLPNDRFFAVRPEGSVSTLKIQRTERGDSAVYLCASSLTRAGNEKLFFGSGTQLSVL.

J is TRBJ1-3 and V is TRBV7-6, with unresolved D. Germline values: CDR1 SGHVS, CDR2 FNYEAQ. There are 15 residues in the CDR3. The germline V and J ends were trimmed by 3 bases and 2 bases, with 11 bases remaining between them. CDR3 residues: CASSFSSAAGNTIYF. CDR3 DNA sequence: TGTGCCAGCAGCTTTAGTTCCGCGGCTGGAAACACCATATATTTT. The full variable domain, its missing parts supplied by reference TRBV7-6 and TRBJ1-3, is GAGVSQSPRYKVTKRGQDVALRCDPISGHVSLYWYRQALGQGPEFLTYFNYEAQQDKSGLPNDRFSAERPEGSISTLTIQRTEQRDSAMYRCASSFSSAAGNTIYFGEGSWLTVV.

The rearrangement uses TRBV7-2 and TRBJ2-3, with a tentative D call TRBD2 (6 bases). The germline V and J ends were trimmed by 8 bases and 4 bases, with 16 bases remaining between them. Germline lookup yields CDR1 SGHTA and CDR2 FQGNSA. The CDR3 spans 14 residues. The CDR3 DNA is TGTGCCAGCCTCAACGGGGGTGGGGCAGATACGCAGTATTTT. Protein product: CASLNGGGADTQYF.

The V and J genes are TRBV18 and TRBJ2-7, with D tentatively TRBD2 (6 bases). V was pared by 4 bases and J by 6 bases, with 19 bases between. The CDR3 spans 15 residues. Germline CDR1 is KGHSH and CDR2 is LQKENI. CDR3 amino acids: CASSRLTPGVPEQYF. For the CDR3, the DNA is TGTGCCAGCTCACGCCTCACGCCGGGGGTCCCCGAGCAGTACTTC.